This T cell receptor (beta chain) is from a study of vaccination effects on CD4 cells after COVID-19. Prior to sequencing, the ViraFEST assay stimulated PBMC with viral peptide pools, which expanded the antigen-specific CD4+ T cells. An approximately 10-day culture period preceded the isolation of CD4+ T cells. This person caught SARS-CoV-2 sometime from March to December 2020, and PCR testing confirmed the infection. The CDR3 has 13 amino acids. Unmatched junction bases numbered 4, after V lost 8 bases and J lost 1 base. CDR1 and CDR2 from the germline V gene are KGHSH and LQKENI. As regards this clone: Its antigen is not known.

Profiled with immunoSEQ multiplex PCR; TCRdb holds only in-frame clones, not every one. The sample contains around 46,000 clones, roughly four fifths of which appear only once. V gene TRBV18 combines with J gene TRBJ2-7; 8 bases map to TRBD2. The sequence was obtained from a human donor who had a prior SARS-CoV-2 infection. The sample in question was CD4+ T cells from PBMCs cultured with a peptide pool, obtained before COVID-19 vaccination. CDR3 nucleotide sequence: TGTGCCAGCGGCGGGGGGCTTTCCTACGAGCAGTACTTC. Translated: CASGGGLSYEQYF.